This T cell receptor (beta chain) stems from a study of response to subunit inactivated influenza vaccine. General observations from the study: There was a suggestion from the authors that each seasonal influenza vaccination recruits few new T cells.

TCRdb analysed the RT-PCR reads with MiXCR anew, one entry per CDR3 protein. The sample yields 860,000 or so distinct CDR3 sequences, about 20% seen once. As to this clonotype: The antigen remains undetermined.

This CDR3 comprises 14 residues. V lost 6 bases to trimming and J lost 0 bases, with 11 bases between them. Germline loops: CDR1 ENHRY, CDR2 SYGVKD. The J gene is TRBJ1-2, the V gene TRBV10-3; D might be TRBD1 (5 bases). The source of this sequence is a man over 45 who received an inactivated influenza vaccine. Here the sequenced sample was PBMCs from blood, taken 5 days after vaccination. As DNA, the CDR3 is TGTGCCATCAGGGGGGATGCTGCTAACTATGGCTACACCTTC. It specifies CAIRGDAANYGYTF.